This T cell receptor beta chain originates from a study of T cell responses to AZD1222 COVID-19 vaccine (dated by TCRdb to the early 2020s). For the study in its entirety: A total of around 240 trial participants underwent TCR sequencing, of whom some 210 received two doses of AZD1222 and some 26 received two doses of the MenACWY control vaccine. Trial participants were enrolled by age into subgroups of 18-55, 56-69 and 70-plus years, and approximately 150, 30 and 60 TCR-sequenced participants, respectively, were included in these subgroups. Overall study outcomes, separate from this receptor: Because no samples from the day 14 peak response were available, repertoires could be characterized only after the peak T cell response. Participants were mostly white British and included more females than males, and it was suggested by the authors that clonal diversity may have been underestimated. Conclusions about previously exposed vaccinees are limited, since just five or six AZD1222 recipients were seropositive for SARS-CoV-2 at baseline. The 56-69-year group was small, and its depth increase did not reach significance, likely because of low power. CD4 TCRs associated with the vaccine covered the entire spike protein, and the dominant responses were in regions 160-218 and 743-854. Nearly half of unique spike-specific TCRs reportedly recognized epitopes outside regions mutated in the B.1.351 and B.1.1.7 variants. A significant rise in spike-specific TCR breadth and depth was observed after two AZD1222 doses relative to day 0 and relative to MenACWY recipients.

Interpreted using the paper, the time point label stands for: baseline before first vaccination. The treatment or condition label of this sample denotes: meningococcal conjugate vaccine given as trial control. The vaccinee samples were drawn from two UK trials, COV001 and COV002, one of which was a single-blind randomized controlled phase 2/3 trial testing AZD1222 (ChAdOx1 nCoV-19) in healthy adults. For TCRbeta chain sequencing, PBMC samples from trial participants were taken at day 0 and at day 28 after the second dose. The CDR3 regions of human TCRbeta chains were analyzed by immunosequencing. For the original study's pipeline: TCRs in the repertoires were matched against a reference library of SARS-CoV-2-specific TCRs that had been generated with the MIRA antigen-specificity platform. Breadth was defined as the fraction of unique TCRs that were SARS-CoV-2-associated. Depth was defined as the fraction of total T cells that were SARS-CoV-2-associated. Using the MIRA data, each spike-specific TCR was mapped to the spike region that the TCR reacts to and placed in a CD4 or CD8 class. Log10-transformed breadth and depth values were compared by one-way ANOVA with Sidak's multiple comparisons tests. TCRdb holds this immuneACCESS table with in-frame rearrangements only. Some clones are missing; in checked studies, unresolved V genes explain under half, and the rest has no known cause. V, J and clone size are taken as reported in that table, and D and trimming were inferred from the DNA itself. The sample records over 150,000 clones, about 91% of which are singletons. The top ten constitute about 4.6% of the sample.

Comment on this clone: Its antigen has not been determined. Base qualities are not recorded, but no much larger clone differs from it by a single base.

Sample: peripheral blood, taken on day 0 of MenACWY control vaccination. The TCR sequence derives from an adult in good health.

The CDR3 has the sequence CASSLAGTDNQPQHF. The DNA is TGCGCCAGCAGCTTGGCCGGGACAGATAATCAGCCCCAGCATTTT. Here the chain combines TRBV5-1 and TRBJ1-5, and TRBD1 aligns with 7 junction nucleotides. According to the germline V gene, CDR1 reads SGHRS and CDR2 reads YFSETQ. The junction shows trimming of 0 bases on V and 4 bases on J, and the gene matches do not reach 4 bases of it. From its cysteine to its phenylalanine, the CDR3 spans 15 amino acids. Solely the CDR3 DNA is kept, with 45 bases framed from the first base.